This T cell receptor (beta chain) was recorded in a study of vaccination and CD4 T cells after COVID-19. V shed 3 bases and J shed 5 bases, with 10 bases lying between them. The length of the CDR3 is 14 residues. Per germline, CDR1 LNHDA and CDR2 SQIVND (reference sequence). The assay that was used to sequence DNA from cultured CD4+ T cells was the Oncomine TCR Beta short-read assay. From the PCR reads, TCRdb called clonotypes with MiXCR, one entry per CDR3 protein. There are 15,000 to 20,000 distinct CDR3 sequences in the sample; roughly 56% occur only once, and over 8.5% lies in the top ten. Treatment denoted: roughly 11-day PBMC culture with coronavirus spike peptide pools or control peptides (ViraFEST assay). Findings and limits, study-wide: Clonotypes reactive to SARS-CoV-2 had a median that went up from approximately 21 to 40, but not significantly.

With regard to this clonotype: Antigen specificity is unknown.

Material for sequencing was CD4+ T cells from blood, cultured in vitro. This TCR was sampled from a human donor who had recovered from COVID-19. The V gene is TRBV19, the J gene TRBJ2-2, with D perhaps matching TRBD1 (5 bases). CDR3 region: CASSILTGTGELFF. CDR3 DNA sequence: TGTGCCAGTAGTATTCTAACAGGAACCGGGGAGCTGTTTTTT. The entire variable domain, with the rest obtained from reference TRBV19 and TRBJ2-2, is as follows: DGGITQSPKYLFRKEGQNVTLSCEQNLNHDAMYWYRQDPGQGLRLIYYSQIVNDFQKGDIAEGYSVSREKKESFPLTVTSAQKNPTAFYLCASSILTGTGELFFGEGSRLTVL.